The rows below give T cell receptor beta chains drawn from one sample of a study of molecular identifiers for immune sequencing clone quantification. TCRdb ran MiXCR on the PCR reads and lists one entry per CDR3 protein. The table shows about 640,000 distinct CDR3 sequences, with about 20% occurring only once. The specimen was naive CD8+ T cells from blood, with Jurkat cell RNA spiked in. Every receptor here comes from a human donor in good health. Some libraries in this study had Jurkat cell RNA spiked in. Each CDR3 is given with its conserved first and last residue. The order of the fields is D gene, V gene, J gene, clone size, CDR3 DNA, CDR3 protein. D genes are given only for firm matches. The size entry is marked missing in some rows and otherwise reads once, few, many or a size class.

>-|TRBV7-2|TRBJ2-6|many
TGTGCCAGCAGCGCGGTAGGAGCGGTTCGGTATGGGGCCAACGTCCTGACTTTC
CASSAVGAVRYGANVLTF
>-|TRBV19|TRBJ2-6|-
TGTGCCAGTAGTATAGGGGCCCTTTACTTGGGCTCTGGGGCCAACGTCCTGACTTTC
CASSIGALYLGSGANVLTF
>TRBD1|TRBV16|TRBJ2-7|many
TGTGCCAGCAGCCCGGGACAGTATGGCGAGCAGTACTTC
CASSPGQYGEQYF
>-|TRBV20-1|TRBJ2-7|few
TGCAGTGCAGAAACTAGCTCCCTAATAGACGAGCAGTACTTC
CSAETSSLIDEQYF
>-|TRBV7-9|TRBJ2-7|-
TGTGCCAGCAGCTCCGAGACTCAATACGAGCAGTACTTC
CASSSETQYEQYF
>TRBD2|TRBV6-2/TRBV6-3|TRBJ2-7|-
TGTGCCAGCAGTTACTCGCTGCAGCGGGGCGAGCAGTACTTC
CASSYSLQRGEQYF
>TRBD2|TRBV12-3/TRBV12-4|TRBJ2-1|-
TGTGCCAGCAGACCCGGACTAGCGGGGGTCTCCTACAATGAGCAGTTCTTC
CASRPGLAGVSYNEQFF
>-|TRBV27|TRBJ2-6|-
TGTGCCGGCAGTTTAAATGGGGGGGGCCCCAACGTCCTGACTTTC
CAGSLNGGGPNVLTF
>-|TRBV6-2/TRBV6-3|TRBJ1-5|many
TGTGCCAGCAGAGAGGGACTCTCTAAAAGGAGCAATCAGCCCCAGCATTTT
CASREGLSKRSNQPQHF
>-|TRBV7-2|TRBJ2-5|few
TGTGCCAGCAGCCCCCTTTTTTTGGCAGGGTACCAAGAGACCCAGTACTTC
CASSPLFLAGYQETQYF
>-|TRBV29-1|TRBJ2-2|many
TGCAGCGTTGAAGATCGTCAGGGCACCGGGGAGCTGTTTTTT
CSVEDRQGTGELFF
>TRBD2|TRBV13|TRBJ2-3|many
TGTGCCAGCAGCTTACTGACTAGCGGGAGCCCAGATACGCAGTATTTT
CASSLLTSGSPDTQYF
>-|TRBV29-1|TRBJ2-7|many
TGCAGCGTTGAAGGTGGGCAGGAGAGCTCCTACGAGCAGTACTTC
CSVEGGQESSYEQYF
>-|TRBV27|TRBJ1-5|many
TGTGCCAGCAGTTTATCCGGGGGGCCCCAGCATTTT
CASSLSGGPQHF
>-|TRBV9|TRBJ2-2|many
TGTGCCAGCAGCGACCCCGGCGGGGAGCTGTTTTTT
CASSDPGGELFF
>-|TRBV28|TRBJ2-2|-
TGTGCCAGCAGGCGAATTGTGGAGGGAAACACCGGGGAGCTGTTTTTT
CASRRIVEGNTGELFF
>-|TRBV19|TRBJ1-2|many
TGTGCCAGTAGTCCCTGGGGGTGGCCTGGCTACACCTTC
CASSPWGWPGYTF
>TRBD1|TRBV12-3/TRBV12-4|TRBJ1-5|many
TGTGCCAGCAGTTTAACAGGGGGCTTCAATCAGCCCCAGCATTTT
CASSLTGGFNQPQHF
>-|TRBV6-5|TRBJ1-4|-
TGTGCCAGCAGTTACGCGGCAGGGGCATACTCTAATGAAAAACTGTTTTTT
CASSYAAGAYSNEKLFF
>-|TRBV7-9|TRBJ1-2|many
TGTGCCAGCAGCCCACCTGAGTTTGTTGGCTACACCTTC
CASSPPEFVGYTF
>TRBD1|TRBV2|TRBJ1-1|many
TGTGCCAGCAGTGAATACAGGGGTAGCACTGAAGCTTTCTTT
CASSEYRGSTEAFF
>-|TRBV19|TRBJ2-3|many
TGTGCCAGTAGTCCCGACGGACACGGGGGAGATACGCAGTATTTT
CASSPDGHGGDTQYF
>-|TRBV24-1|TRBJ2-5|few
TGTGCCACCAGTGACAATAGTCGGGAGACCCAGTACTTC
CATSDNSRETQYF
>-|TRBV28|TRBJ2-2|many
TGTGCCAGCAGCTATTCTGGGTGGAACGGGGAGCTGTTTTTT
CASSYSGWNGELFF
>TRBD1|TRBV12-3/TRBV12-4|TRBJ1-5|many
TGTGCCAGCAGTGAGGGGGCTGATAGCAATCAGCCCCAGCATTTT
CASSEGADSNQPQHF
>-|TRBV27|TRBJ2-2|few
TGTGCCAGCAGATGGACAGCGAACACCGGGGAGCTGTTTTTT
CASRWTANTGELFF
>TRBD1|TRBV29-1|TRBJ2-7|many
TGCAGCGTTGACGGACAGGGGAGCTCCTACGAGCAGTACTTC
CSVDGQGSSYEQYF
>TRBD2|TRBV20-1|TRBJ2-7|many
TGCAGTGCTAGAGATCGAACGGGAGGGCCCTACCACGAGCAGTACTTC
CSARDRTGGPYHEQYF
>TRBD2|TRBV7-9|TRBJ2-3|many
TGTGCCAGCAGTCCACGGGGAAGCGGGGGCCACACAGATACGCAGTATTTT
CASSPRGSGGHTDTQYF
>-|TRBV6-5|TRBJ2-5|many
TGTGCCAGCAGTTTGTGGAACCAAGAGACCCAGTACTTC
CASSLWNQETQYF
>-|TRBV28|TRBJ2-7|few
TGTGCCAGCAGTGGGGTAGTGGTTTACGAGCAGTACTTC
CASSGVVVYEQYF
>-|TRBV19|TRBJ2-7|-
TGTCCCAGTAGTCGGTCGAGAGACAGCACCTACGAGCAGTACTTC
CPSSRSRDSTYEQYF
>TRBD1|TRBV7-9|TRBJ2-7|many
TGTGCCAGCAGCTCCCGGGACAGAGCCTACGAGCAGTACTTC
CASSSRDRAYEQYF
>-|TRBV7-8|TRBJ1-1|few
TGTGCCAGCAGCTTATTAAATTGGTCGCAGGGGTTGAACACTGAAGCTTTCTTT
CASSLLNWSQGLNTEAFF
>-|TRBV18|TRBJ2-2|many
TGTGCCAGCTCACCTTCAGGAGTCACCGGGGAGCTGTTTTTT
CASSPSGVTGELFF
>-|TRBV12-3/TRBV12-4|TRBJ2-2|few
TGTGCCAGCCATCGCGGGGCAGACACCGGGGAGCTGTTTTTT
CASHRGADTGELFF
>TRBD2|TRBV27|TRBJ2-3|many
TGTGCCAGCAGTTCGCCGCTAGCGGGGGCCACAGATACGCAGTATTTT
CASSSPLAGATDTQYF
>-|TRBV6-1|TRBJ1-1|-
TGTGCCAGCAGTGCCAATTGGGGGCAGAACACTGAAGCTTTCTTT
CASSANWGQNTEAFF
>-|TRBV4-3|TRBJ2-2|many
TGCGCCAGCAGCCAAGCCTTAACCGACGGGGAGCTGTTTTTT
CASSQALTDGELFF
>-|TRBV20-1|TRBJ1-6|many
TGCAGTGCTAGAGATCAAGGGGGGAGCTCCTATAATTCACCCCTCCACTTT
CSARDQGGSSYNSPLHF
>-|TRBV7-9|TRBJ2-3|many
TGTGCCAGCAGCCCACGGAGGGCCCAAGATATCACAGATACGCAGTATTTT
CASSPRRAQDITDTQYF
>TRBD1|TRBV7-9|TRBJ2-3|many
TGTGCCAGCAGCTCGTCCGGGACAGGCACAGATACGCAGTATTTT
CASSSSGTGTDTQYF
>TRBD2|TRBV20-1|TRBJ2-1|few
TGCAGTGTTATTGGACTAGCGACAACCTACAATGAGCAGTTCTTC
CSVIGLATTYNEQFF
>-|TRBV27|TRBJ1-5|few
TGTGCCAGCAGTTTGTTAGCAGGGCGTCAGCCCCAGCATTTT
CASSLLAGRQPQHF
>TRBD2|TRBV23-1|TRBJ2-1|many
TGCGCCAGCAAGGGACTAGCGGGAGCCAATGAGCAGTTCTTC
CASKGLAGANEQFF
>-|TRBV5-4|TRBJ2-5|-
TGTGCCAGCAGCTCTCCCAGGACAGACGAGACCCAGTACTTC
CASSSPRTDETQYF
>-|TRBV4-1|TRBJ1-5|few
TGCGCCAGCAGCCAACGACAGGATGAACAGCCCCAGCATTTT
CASSQRQDEQPQHF
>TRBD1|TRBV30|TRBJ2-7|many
TGTGCCTGGTCCCTGGGGCAGGGGGCCTACGAGCAGTACTTC
CAWSLGQGAYEQYF
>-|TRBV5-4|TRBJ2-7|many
TGTGCCAGCAGCCTTGAGGGGCCGATCTACGAGCAGTACTTC
CASSLEGPIYEQYF
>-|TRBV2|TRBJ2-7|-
TGTGCCAGCACCGGGGAGGATTCCTACGAGCAGTACTTC
CASTGEDSYEQYF
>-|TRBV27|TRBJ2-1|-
TGTGCCAGCAGTAGAGATGCGGGGGCTGTAGCTTACAATGAGCAGTTCTTC
CASSRDAGAVAYNEQFF
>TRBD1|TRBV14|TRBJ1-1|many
TGTGCCAGCAGCCAACTTCAGGGGGTTGCCTTGAACACTGAAGCTTTCTTT
CASSQLQGVALNTEAFF
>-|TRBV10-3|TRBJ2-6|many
TGTGCCATCAGTGAGTCGGCCAGGGGGGCAAACTCTGGGGCCAACGTCCTGACTTTC
CAISESARGANSGANVLTF
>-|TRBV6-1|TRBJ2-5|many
TGTGCCAGCAGGCTACAGGGTGGAGAGACCCAGTACTTC
CASRLQGGETQYF
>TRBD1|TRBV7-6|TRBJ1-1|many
TGTGCCAGCAGGAGGACAGGGAGCACTGAAGCTTTCTTT
CASRRTGSTEAFF